Presented here are 10 T cell receptor beta chains from one specimen sequenced in a study of cytomegalovirus exposure and HLA in healthy donors. PCR involved 60 Vbeta and 13 Jbeta primers. Profiling relied on immunoSEQ multiplex PCR, and the TCRdb table lists in-frame clones only, not all of them. The sample gives 100,000 to 120,000 clones, about four fifths of which show up once; around 2.7% is in the top ten. The sequencing input was PBMCs. These receptors were collected from a woman younger than 30 in good health and CMV-seronegative.

The chain has TRBV5-1 and TRBJ2-7, with TRBD1 matching over 8 bases. Trimming removed 5 bases from V and 5 bases from J; junction bases left unmatched: 6. Looked up from germline, CDR1 is SGHRS and CDR2 is YFSETQ. CDR3 length: 13 amino acids. The CDR3 coding sequence is TGCGCCAGCAGTCATGGACAGGGCCACGAGCAGTACTTC. The encoded protein is CASSHGQGHEQYF.

This chain joins TRBV6-5 and TRBJ1-2, with D unclear. The V end was cut by 7 bases, the J end by 4 bases, with 10 bases between. The CDR3 is 12 residues long. The germline gives CDR1 MNHEY, CDR2 SVGAGI. The DNA of the CDR3 is TGTGCCAGCACGCCAGGCTTCTATGGCTACACCTTC. Translation gives CASTPGFYGYTF.

The rearrangement uses TRBV5-6 and TRBJ2-5, with unresolved D. Gene TRBJ2-7 matches the end of the DNA better, so the J call may be wrong. CDR3 length equals 13 residues. From germline, CDR1 is SGHDT and CDR2 YYEEEE. The CDR3 coding sequence is TGTGCCAGCAGCTTGACCACGCTATACGAGCAGTACTTC. This codes for CASSLTTLYEQYF.

Comments on this clone: The sample carries other DNA sequences with the same CDR3. The V gene is TRBV18, the J gene TRBJ1-1; tentatively, D is TRBD1 (5 bases). The length of the CDR3 is 13 residues. Germline V gene data show CDR1 as KGHSH and CDR2 as LQKENI. The V gene lost 3 bases and the J gene lost 1 base, with 6 bases spanning the gap. CDR3 sequence reads: CASSPQGNTEAFF. The CDR3 DNA is TGTGCCAGCTCACCCCAGGGGAACACTGAAGCTTTCTTT.

This clone was detected only once. The chain combines TRBV19 with TRBJ2-3; 9 bases agree with TRBD2. CDR1 and CDR2 from the germline V gene are LNHDA and SQIVND (reference sequence). The ends lost 4 bases at V and 3 bases at J; junction bases unmatched: 11. The length of the CDR3 is 17 residues. The CDR3 coding sequence is TGTGCCAGTAGTAACGAAGGTGGTAGCGGGAGAACAGATACGCAGTATTTT. Translating gives CASSNEGGSGRTDTQYF.

The rearrangement links TRBV10-3 to TRBJ2-7; possible D gene TRBD2, 6 bases. Germline V CDR1 and CDR2: ENHRY, SYGVKD. This CDR3 spans 12 amino acids. With 10 bases removed from V and 3 bases from J, the gap between germline ends came to 13 bases. This chain's CDR3 is CATGDSYYEQYF. CDR3 coding DNA: TGTGCCACCGGGGACTCATACTACGAGCAGTACTTC.

V is TRBV30 and J is TRBJ2-3; maybe TRBD2 (5 bases). V was shortened by 2 bases and J by 4 bases, with 19 bases between the two germline ends. CDR1 GTSNPN and CDR2 SVGIG come from the germline V gene (reference sequence). The CDR3 covers 16 residues. The CDR3 spells CAWSILAGGYPDTQYF. CDR3 nucleotides: TGTGCCTGGAGTATCCTTGCGGGTGGGTACCCAGATACGCAGTATTTT.

V usage is TRBV7-2 and J usage is TRBJ1-2, with TRBD1 identical over 10 bases. Germline trimming cut 3 bases from V and 8 bases from J; bases unmatched to any gene: 6. The germline V gene has CDR1 SGHTA and CDR2 FQGNSA. The CDR3 contains 14 residues. The CDR3 DNA sequence: TGTGCCAGCAGCTTGGGACAGGGGACGAAAGGCTACACCTTC. Its translation: CASSLGQGTKGYTF. The full variable domain, its missing parts supplied by reference TRBV7-2 and TRBJ1-2, is GAGVSQSPSNKVTEKGKDVELRCDPISGHTALYWYRQSLGQGLEFLIYFQGNSAPDKSGLPSDRFSAERTGGSVSTLTIQRTQQEDSAVYLCASSLGQGTKGYTFGSGTRLTVV.

This clone has a handful of counts. The V and J genes are TRBV6-5 and TRBJ2-5; 8 bases align to TRBD2. V trimming: 4 bases; J trimming: 3 bases; junction bases outside the gene matches: 7. Germline CDR1 reads MNHEY; CDR2 reads SVGAGI. This CDR3 spans 15 amino acids. CDR3 nucleotides: TGTGCCAGCAGTTCCGGACTAGCTATAGAAGAGACCCAGTACTTC. It codes for CASSSGLAIEETQYF.

The gene calls are TRBV7-2 and TRBJ1-2; D is perhaps TRBD1 (5 bases). The V end was cut by 4 bases, the J end by 4 bases, with 10 bases between. This CDR3 region has 13 residues. Per germline, CDR1 SGHTA and CDR2 FQGNSA. CDR3 nucleotide sequence: TGTGCCAGCAGCTCGGACATACTCTATGGCTACACCTTC. Translating gives CASSSDILYGYTF.